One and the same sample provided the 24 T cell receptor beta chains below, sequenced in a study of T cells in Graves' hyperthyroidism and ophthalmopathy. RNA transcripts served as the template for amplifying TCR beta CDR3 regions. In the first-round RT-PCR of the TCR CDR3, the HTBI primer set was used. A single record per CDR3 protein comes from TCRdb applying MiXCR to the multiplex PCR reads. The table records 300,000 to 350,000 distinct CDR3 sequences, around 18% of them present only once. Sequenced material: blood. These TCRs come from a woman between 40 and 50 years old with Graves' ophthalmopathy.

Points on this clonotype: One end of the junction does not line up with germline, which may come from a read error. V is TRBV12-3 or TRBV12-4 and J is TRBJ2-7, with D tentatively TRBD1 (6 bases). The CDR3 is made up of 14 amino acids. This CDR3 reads CASSSAQGPYEQSF. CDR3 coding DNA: TGTGCCAGCAGTTCGGCACAGGGTCCCTACGAGCAGTCCTTC.

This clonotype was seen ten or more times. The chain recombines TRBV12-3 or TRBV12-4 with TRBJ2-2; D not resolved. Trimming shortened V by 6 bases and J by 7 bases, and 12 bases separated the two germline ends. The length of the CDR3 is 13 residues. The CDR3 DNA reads TGTGCCAGCAGAGTCCGTGAGTACGGGGAGCTGTTTTTT. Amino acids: CASRVREYGELFF.

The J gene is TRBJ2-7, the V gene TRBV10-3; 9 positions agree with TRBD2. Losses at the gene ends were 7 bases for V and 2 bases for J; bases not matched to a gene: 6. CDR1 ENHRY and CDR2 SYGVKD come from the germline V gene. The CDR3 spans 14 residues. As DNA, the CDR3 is TGTGCCATCAATCCTAGCGGGACGCCCTACGAGCAGTACTTC. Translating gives CAINPSGTPYEQYF.

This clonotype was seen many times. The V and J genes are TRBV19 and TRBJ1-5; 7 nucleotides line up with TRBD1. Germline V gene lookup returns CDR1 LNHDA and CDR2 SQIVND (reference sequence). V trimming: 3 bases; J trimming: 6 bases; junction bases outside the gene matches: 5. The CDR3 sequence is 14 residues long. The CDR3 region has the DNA TGTGCCAGTAGTATTGACAGGGTACTTCAGCCCCAGCATTTT. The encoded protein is CASSIDRVLQPQHF.

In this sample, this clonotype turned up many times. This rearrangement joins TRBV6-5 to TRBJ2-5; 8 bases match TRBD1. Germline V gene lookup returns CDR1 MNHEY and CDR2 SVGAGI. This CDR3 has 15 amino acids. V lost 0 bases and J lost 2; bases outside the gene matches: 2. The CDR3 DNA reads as TGTGCCAGCAGTTACTCGACAGGGGTACAAGAGACCCAGTACTTC. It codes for CASSYSTGVQETQYF.

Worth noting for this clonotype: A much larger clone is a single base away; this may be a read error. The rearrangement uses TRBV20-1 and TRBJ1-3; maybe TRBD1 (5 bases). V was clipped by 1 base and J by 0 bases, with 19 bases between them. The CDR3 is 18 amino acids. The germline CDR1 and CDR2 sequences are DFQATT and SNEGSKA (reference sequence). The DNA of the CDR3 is TGCAGTGCTAGAGTCCAAACAGGAAGGACGTCCTCTGGAAACACCATATATTTT. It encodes CSARVQTGRTSSGNTIYF.

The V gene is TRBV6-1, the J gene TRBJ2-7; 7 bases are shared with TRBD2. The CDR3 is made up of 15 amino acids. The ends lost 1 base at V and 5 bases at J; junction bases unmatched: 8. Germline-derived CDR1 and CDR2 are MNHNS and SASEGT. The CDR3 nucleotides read TGTGCCAGCAGTGAAGTTAGCGGGTGGTACGACGAGCAGTACTTC. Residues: CASSEVSGWYDEQYF.

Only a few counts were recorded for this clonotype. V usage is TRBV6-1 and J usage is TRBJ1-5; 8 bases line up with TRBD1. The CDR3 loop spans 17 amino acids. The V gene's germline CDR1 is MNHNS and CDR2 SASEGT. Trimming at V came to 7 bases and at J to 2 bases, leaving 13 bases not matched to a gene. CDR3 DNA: TGTGCCAGCACCCAAAGATGGGGACAGGCAGGCAATCAGCCCCAGCATTTT. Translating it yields CASTQRWGQAGNQPQHF.

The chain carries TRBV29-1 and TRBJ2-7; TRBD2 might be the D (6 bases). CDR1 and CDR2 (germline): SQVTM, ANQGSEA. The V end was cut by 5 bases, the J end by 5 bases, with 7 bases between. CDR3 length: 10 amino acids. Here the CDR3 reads CSVREHEQYF. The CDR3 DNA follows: TGCAGCGTTCGGGAGCACGAGCAGTACTTC.

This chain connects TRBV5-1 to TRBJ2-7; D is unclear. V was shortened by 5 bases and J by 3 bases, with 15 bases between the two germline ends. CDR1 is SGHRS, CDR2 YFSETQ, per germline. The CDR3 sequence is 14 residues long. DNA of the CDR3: TGCGCCAGCAGGGTCATGGCGGAACGCTACGAGCAGTACTTC. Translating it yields CASRVMAERYEQYF.

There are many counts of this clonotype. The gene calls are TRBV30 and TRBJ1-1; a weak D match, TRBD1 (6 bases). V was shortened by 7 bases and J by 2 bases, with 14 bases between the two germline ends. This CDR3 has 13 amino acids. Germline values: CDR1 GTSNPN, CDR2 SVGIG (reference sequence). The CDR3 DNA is TGTGCCTTTGGACAGAACCTAAACACTGAAGCTTTCTTT. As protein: CAFGQNLNTEAFF.

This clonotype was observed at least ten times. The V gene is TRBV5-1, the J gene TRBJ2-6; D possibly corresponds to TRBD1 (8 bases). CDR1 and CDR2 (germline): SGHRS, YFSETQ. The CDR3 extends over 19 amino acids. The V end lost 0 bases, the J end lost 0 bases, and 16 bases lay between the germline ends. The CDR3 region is CASSLDRTGTNSGANVLTF. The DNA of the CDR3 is TGCGCCAGCAGCTTGGACAGGACAGGGACTAACTCTGGGGCCAACGTCCTGACTTTC.

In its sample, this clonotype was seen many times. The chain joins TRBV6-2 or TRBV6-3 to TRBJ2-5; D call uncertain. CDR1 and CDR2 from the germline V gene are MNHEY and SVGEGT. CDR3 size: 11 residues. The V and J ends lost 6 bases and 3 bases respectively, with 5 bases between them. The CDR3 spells CASRSEETQYF. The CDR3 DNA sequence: TGTGCCAGCAGAAGCGAAGAGACCCAGTACTTC.

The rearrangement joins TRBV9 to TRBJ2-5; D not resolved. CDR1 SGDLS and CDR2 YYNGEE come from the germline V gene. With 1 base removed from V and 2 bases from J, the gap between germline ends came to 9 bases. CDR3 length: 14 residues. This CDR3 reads CASSVFPAQETQYF. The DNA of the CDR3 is TGTGCCAGCAGCGTATTTCCAGCACAAGAGACCCAGTACTTC.

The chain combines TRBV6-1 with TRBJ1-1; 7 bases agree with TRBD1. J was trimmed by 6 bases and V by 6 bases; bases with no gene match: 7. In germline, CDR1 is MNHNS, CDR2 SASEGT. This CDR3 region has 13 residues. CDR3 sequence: CASSPQGMAEAFF. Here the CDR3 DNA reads TGTGCCAGCAGCCCACAGGGGATGGCTGAAGCTTTCTTT.

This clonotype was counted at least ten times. The CDR3, as DNA: TGCAGCGCCAGGACAGGGGGCTACGAGCAGTACTTC. It codes for CSARTGGYEQYF. V is TRBV29-1 and J is TRBJ2-7; 10 bases are shared with TRBD1. Trimming at V came to 7 bases and at J to 3 bases, leaving 3 bases not matched to a gene. Germline CDR1 and CDR2: SQVTM and ANQGSEA. The length of the CDR3 is 12 residues.

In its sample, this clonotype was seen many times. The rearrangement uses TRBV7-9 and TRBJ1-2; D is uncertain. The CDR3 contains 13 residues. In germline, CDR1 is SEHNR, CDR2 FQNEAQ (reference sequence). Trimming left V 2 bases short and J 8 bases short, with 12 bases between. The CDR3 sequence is CASSLLPRKGYTF. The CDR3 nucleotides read TGTGCCAGCAGCTTACTTCCCCGGAAAGGCTACACCTTC.

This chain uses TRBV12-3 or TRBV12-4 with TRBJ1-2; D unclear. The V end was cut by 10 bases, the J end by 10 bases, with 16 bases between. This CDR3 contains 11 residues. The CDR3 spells CATSPGSLYTF. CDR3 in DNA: TGTGCCACCAGCCCGGGCAGTCTCTACACCTTC.

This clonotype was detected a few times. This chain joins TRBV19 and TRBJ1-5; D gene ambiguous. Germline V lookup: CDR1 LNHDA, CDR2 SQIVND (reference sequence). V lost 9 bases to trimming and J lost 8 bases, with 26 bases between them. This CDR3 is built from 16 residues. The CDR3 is CASRPLGRPLAEPQHF. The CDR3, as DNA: TGTGCCAGCCGTCCTTTAGGGAGGCCCCTTGCCGAGCCCCAGCATTTT.

The CDR3 nucleotides read TGTGCCAGCGCCGGGACGGCGGCCTACGAGCAGTACTTC. Its protein product is CASAGTAAYEQYF. The rearrangement uses TRBV7-6 and TRBJ2-7; D might be TRBD1 or TRBD2, each matching 5 bases. This CDR3 contains 13 residues. CDR1 is SGHVS and CDR2 is FNYEAQ in the germline V gene. Deletions cut 8 bases from V and 2 bases from J, with 13 bases between.

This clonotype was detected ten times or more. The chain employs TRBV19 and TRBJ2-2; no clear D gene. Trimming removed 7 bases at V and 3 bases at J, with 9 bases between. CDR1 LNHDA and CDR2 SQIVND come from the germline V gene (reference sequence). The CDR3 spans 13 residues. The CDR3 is CASTPFDTGELFF. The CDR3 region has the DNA TGTGCCAGTACCCCGTTCGACACCGGGGAGCTGTTTTTT.

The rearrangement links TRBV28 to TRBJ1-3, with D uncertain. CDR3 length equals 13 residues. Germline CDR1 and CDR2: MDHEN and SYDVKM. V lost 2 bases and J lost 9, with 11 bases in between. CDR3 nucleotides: TGTGCCAGCAGTTTAGGCCGGAGGAGCACCATATATTTT. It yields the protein CASSLGRRSTIYF.

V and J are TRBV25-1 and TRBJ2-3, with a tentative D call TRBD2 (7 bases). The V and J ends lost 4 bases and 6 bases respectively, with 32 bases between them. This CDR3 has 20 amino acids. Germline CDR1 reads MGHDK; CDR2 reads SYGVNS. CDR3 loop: CASSVPLGAGEGGWPDTQYF. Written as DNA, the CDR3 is TGTGCCAGCAGTGTCCCCCTCGGGGCGGGAGAGGGGGGGTGGCCCGATACGCAGTATTTT.

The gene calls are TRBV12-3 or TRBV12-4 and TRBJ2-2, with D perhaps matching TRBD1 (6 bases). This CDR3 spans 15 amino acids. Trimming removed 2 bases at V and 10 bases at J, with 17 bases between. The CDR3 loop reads CASSLFGQGLTELFF. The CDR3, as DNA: TGTGCCAGCAGTTTATTTGGGCAGGGGTTGACGGAGCTGTTTTTT.